The clone carrying this T cell receptor (beta chain) was counted only a few times. The record originates from a study of blood T cell repertoires in COVID-19. Study-level information: Donors in the United States, Italy and Spain gave samples during acute or convalescent COVID-19. PBMCs, B-cell-depleted T cells, or T cells provided the cDNA or gDNA that made up the material.

Original handling: Nucleated cell counts were estimated from reference gene primer amplification. This table comes from immunoSEQ multiplex PCR, and its TCRdb copy is limited to in-frame clones, with some not included. The V and J calls and clone size are taken from that table; D and trimming were inferred from the DNA. This table has some 27,000 clones, around nine tenths appearing once. Germline V CDR1 and CDR2: MGHRA, YSYEKL. The CDR3 spans 16 residues. The germline V and J ends were trimmed by 2 bases and 0 bases, with 13 bases remaining between them. This clonotype was obtained from a human donor in a cohort sampled during active COVID-19. Input material: peripheral blood. This sequence joins TRBV4-1 and TRBJ1-1; D possibly corresponds to TRBD1 (6 bases). CDR3 sequence reads: CASSQRDTLMNTEAFF. The CDR3 DNA follows: TGCGCCAGCAGCCAAAGGGACACGCTTATGAACACTGAAGCTTTCTTT.